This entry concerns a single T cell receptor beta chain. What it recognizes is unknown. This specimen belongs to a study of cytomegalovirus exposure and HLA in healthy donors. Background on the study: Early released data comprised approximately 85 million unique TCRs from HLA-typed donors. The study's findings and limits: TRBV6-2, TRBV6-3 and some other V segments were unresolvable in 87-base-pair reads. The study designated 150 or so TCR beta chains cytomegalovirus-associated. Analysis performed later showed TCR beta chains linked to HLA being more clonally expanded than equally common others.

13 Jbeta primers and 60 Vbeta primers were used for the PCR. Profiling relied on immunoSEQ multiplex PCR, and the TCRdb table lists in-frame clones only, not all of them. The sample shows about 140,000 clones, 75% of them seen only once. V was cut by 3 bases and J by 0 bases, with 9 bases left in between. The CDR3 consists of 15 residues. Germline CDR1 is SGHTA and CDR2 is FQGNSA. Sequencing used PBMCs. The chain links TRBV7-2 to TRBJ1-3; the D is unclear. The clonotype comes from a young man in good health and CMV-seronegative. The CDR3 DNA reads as TGTGCCAGCAGCTTTACAGAGTACTCTGGAAACACCATATATTTT. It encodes CASSFTEYSGNTIYF. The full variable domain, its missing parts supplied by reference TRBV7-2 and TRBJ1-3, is GAGVSQSPSNKVTEKGKDVELRCDPISGHTALYWYRQSLGQGLEFLIYFQGNSAPDKSGLPSDRFSAERTGGSVSTLTIQRTQQEDSAVYLCASSFTEYSGNTIYFGEGSWLTVV.